This is a list of T cell receptor beta chains from one sample in a study of cytomegalovirus exposure and HLA in healthy donors. Repertoires were generated with immunoSEQ multiplex PCR, while TCRdb's copy carries only in-frame clones and drops some. The repertoire consists of nearly 300,000 clones, with about nine tenths occurring once and the leading ten covering almost 4%. The specimen sequenced was PBMCs. These receptors were obtained from a middle-aged man in good health and CMV-seropositive. Both conserved end residues are part of each CDR3. Each record gives: V gene, clone size, J gene, D gene, CDR3 protein, CDR3 DNA. A D gene is named only where the DNA matches it firmly. Clone size, where shown, is once, few, many, or a class for clones that have expanded.

>TRBV29-1|once|TRBJ2-2|-
CSVNSRGNTGELFF
TGCAGCGTTAATAGCCGGGGAAACACCGGGGAGCTGTTTTTT
>TRBV5-1|-|TRBJ2-3|TRBD2
CASSPEAGFSTDTQYF
TGCGCCAGCAGCCCAGAAGCGGGGTTTAGCACAGATACGCAGTATTTT
>TRBV6-5|-|TRBJ2-7|-
CASSYSNSYEQYF
TGTGCCAGCAGTTACAGCAACTCCTACGAGCAGTACTTC
>TRBV5-1|-|TRBJ1-1|TRBD1
CASRQWTGDDTEAFF
TGCGCCAGCCGCCAATGGACAGGGGACGACACTGAAGCTTTCTTT
>TRBV7-6|-|TRBJ2-3|-
CASSLVSGSTTDTQYF
TGTGCCAGCAGCTTAGTATCCGGGAGCACCACAGATACGCAGTATTTT
>TRBV7-9|-|TRBJ2-1|-
CASGLAAGYNEQFF
TGTGCCAGCGGCTTGGCGGCAGGGTACAATGAGCAGTTCTTC
>TRBV7-9|-|TRBJ2-5|-
CASSGVETQYF
TGTGCCAGCAGCGGAGTGGAGACCCAGTACTTC
>TRBV2|-|TRBJ2-2|-
CASRTPGAGELFF
TGTGCCTCCCGTACTCCAGGGGCCGGGGAGCTGTTTTTT
>TRBV28|-|TRBJ2-7|TRBD2
CASRPGGRADYEQYF
TGTGCCAGCCGCCCCGGCGGGAGGGCCGACTACGAGCAGTACTTC
>TRBV11-1|-|TRBJ2-7|TRBD2
CASSQGLAGAPYEQYF
TGTGCCAGCAGCCAGGGACTAGCGGGAGCCCCCTACGAGCAGTACTTC
>TRBV27|-|TRBJ2-3|TRBD2
CASSWTSGSRDTQYF
TGTGCCAGCAGTTGGACTAGCGGGAGTAGAGATACGCAGTATTTT
>TRBV21-1|-|TRBJ2-7|-
CASSKARDRVYEQYF
TGTGCCAGCAGCAAAGCGCGCGACAGAGTCTACGAGCAGTACTTC
>TRBV11-2|-|TRBJ2-7|TRBD2
CASSLAGNEQYF
TGTGCCAGCAGTTTAGCGGGAAACGAGCAGTACTTC
>TRBV30|-|TRBJ1-2|-
CAWSRGLRGYTF
TGTGCCTGGAGTCGTGGGCTCAGGGGCTACACCTTC
>TRBV15|-|TRBJ2-7|TRBD1
CATSRGGQGVYEQYF
TGTGCCACCAGCAGAGGAGGACAGGGGGTCTACGAGCAGTACTTC
>TRBV19|-|TRBJ1-1|-
CASRTTPGNTEAFF
TGTGCCAGTAGAACAACGCCAGGGAACACTGAAGCTTTCTTT
>TRBV28|-|TRBJ1-1|-
CASSSPPRGYTEAFF
TGTGCCAGCAGTTCCCCTCCCAGGGGCTACACTGAAGCTTTCTTT
>TRBV5-1|-|TRBJ1-3|TRBD1
CASSLGQGRNSGNTIYF
TGCGCCAGCAGCCTGGGACAGGGGAGGAACTCTGGAAACACCATATATTTT
>TRBV5-1|-|TRBJ2-3|TRBD2
CASSTGTSSSTDTQYF
TGCGCCAGCAGCACCGGGACTAGCTCAAGCACAGATACGCAGTATTTT
>TRBV19|once|TRBJ2-5|-
CASSMQEDETQYF
TGTGCCAGTAGTATGCAGGAGGATGAGACCCAGTACTTC
>TRBV6-4|-|TRBJ1-3|-
CASSDSSSQGPGNTIYF
TGTGCCAGCAGTGACTCATCTTCCCAGGGGCCTGGAAACACCATATATTTT
>TRBV28|-|TRBJ1-5|TRBD1
CASSPRGGRAYQPQHF
TGTGCCAGCAGCCCTAGAGGGGGCCGAGCCTATCAGCCCCAGCATTTT
>TRBV7-9|-|TRBJ2-5|-
CASSTKETQYF
TGTGCCAGCAGCACAAAAGAGACCCAGTACTTC
>TRBV19|-|TRBJ2-3|-
CASSIVLPQGGSTDTQYF
TGTGCCAGTAGTATAGTACTACCGCAGGGGGGAAGCACAGATACGCAGTATTTT
>TRBV28|-|TRBJ1-4|-
CASSLSGRGATNEKLFF
TGTGCCAGCAGTTTATCAGGGCGGGGCGCAACTAATGAAAAACTGTTTTTT
>TRBV7-9|-|TRBJ1-1|TRBD1
CASSLSRGRTEAFF
TGTGCCAGCAGCCTGTCCAGGGGGCGGACTGAAGCTTTCTTT
>TRBV5-4|-|TRBJ2-1|-
CASNPDLRNLAGEQFF
TGTGCCAGCAATCCGGACTTGCGGAACCTCGCCGGTGAGCAGTTCTTC
>TRBV6-5|-|TRBJ1-2|TRBD1
CASSPGTGLAYGYTF
TGTGCCAGCAGTCCGGGGACAGGGCTAGCCTATGGCTACACCTTC
>TRBV5-1|-|TRBJ2-1|-
CASFSTGPINEQFF
TGCGCCAGTTTCTCGACAGGACCGATCAATGAGCAGTTCTTC
>TRBV19|-|TRBJ2-1|-
CASSILSGGSYNEQFF
TGTGCCAGTAGTATCCTTTCAGGAGGCTCCTACAATGAGCAGTTCTTC
>TRBV28|-|TRBJ2-7|TRBD1
CASSSPGTGGIYEQYF
TGTGCCAGCAGTTCCCCAGGGACAGGGGGCATATACGAGCAGTACTTC
>TRBV6-5|-|TRBJ1-5|TRBD1
CASSYSGTGLNQPQHF
TGTGCCAGCAGTTACTCCGGGACAGGCCTGAATCAGCCCCAGCATTTT
>TRBV27|-|TRBJ2-5|TRBD1
CASSTRDRGETQYF
TGTGCCAGCAGTACCCGGGACAGGGGAGAGACCCAGTACTTC
>TRBV9|-|TRBJ2-5|TRBD2
CASSVTSGRGETQYF
TGTGCCAGCAGCGTGACTAGCGGGAGGGGGGAGACCCAGTACTTC
>TRBV7-8|few|TRBJ1-5|TRBD1
CASSLPTGFHQPQHF
TGTGCCAGCAGCTTACCGACAGGGTTTCATCAGCCCCAGCATTTT
>TRBV5-1|-|TRBJ2-6|-
CASSLAGVAGANVLTF
TGCGCCAGCAGCTTAGCAGGGGTAGCTGGGGCCAACGTCCTGACTTTC
>TRBV5-1|few|TRBJ1-4|-
CASSLGQGGEKLFF
TGCGCCAGCAGCTTGGGGCAGGGAGGTGAAAAACTGTTTTTT
>TRBV4-2|-|TRBJ1-5|TRBD1
CASSRKGQGAQPQHF
TGTGCCAGCAGCCGGAAGGGACAGGGGGCTCAGCCCCAGCATTTT
>TRBV10-2|-|TRBJ2-7|TRBD2
CASSESSGLAGGRPYEQYF
TGCGCCAGCAGTGAGTCATCGGGACTAGCGGGAGGGAGGCCCTACGAGCAGTACTTC
>TRBV4-1|-|TRBJ2-7|TRBD1
CASSQDRGLAYEQYF
TGCGCCAGCAGCCAGGACAGGGGGCTAGCCTACGAGCAGTACTTC
>TRBV5-4|-|TRBJ2-7|TRBD2
CASSLARGAYEQYF
TGTGCCAGCAGCTTGGCCCGGGGGGCCTACGAGCAGTACTTC
>TRBV5-6|-|TRBJ1-6|TRBD1
CASSLRDRASPLHF
TGTGCCAGCAGCTTGAGAGACAGGGCTTCACCCCTCCACTTT
>TRBV7-9|-|TRBJ2-7|TRBD1
CASSRRQGANHEQYF
TGTGCCAGCAGCCGTCGACAGGGGGCTAATCACGAGCAGTACTTC
>TRBV7-9|-|TRBJ1-1|TRBD1
CASSPQLGQGTPEAFF
TGTGCCAGCAGCCCTCAGCTGGGACAGGGGACCCCTGAAGCTTTCTTT
>TRBV11-2|once|TRBJ1-1|-
CASSWRGSSTEAFF
TGTGCCAGCAGCTGGAGGGGATCGTCCACTGAAGCTTTCTTT
>TRBV18|-|TRBJ1-1|TRBD1
CASSPARDRRPNTEAFF
TGTGCCAGCTCACCAGCCCGGGACAGGAGACCGAACACTGAAGCTTTCTTT
>TRBV5-4|once|TRBJ2-3|TRBD2
CASSLSGLAGPPQGTDTQYF
TGTGCCAGCAGCTTGTCAGGGCTAGCGGGCCCCCCTCAAGGGACAGATACGCAGTATTTT
>TRBV5-8|once|TRBJ2-3|-
CASSLGLPADTQYF
TGTGCCAGCAGCTTGGGTTTGCCGGCAGATACGCAGTATTTT